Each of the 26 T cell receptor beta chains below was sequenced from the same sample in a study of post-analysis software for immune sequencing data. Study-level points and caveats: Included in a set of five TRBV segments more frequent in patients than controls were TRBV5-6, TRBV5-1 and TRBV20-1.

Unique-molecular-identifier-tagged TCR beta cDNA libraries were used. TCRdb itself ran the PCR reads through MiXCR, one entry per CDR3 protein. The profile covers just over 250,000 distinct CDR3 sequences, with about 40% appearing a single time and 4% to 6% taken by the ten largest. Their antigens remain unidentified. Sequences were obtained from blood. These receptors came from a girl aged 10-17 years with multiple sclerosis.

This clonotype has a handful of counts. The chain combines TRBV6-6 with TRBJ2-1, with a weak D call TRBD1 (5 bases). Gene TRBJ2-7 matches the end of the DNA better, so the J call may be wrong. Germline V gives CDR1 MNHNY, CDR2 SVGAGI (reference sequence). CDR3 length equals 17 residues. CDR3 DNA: TGTGCCAGCAGTTACCGGAATAGTTGGGCGCAGGGCAACGAGCAGTACTTC. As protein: CASSYRNSWAQGNEQYF.

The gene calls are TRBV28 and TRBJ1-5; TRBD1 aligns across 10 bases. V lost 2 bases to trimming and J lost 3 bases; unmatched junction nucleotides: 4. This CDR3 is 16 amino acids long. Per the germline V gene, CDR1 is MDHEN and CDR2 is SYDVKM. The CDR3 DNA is TGTGCCAGCAGTTTACGACAGGGGGCGAACAATCAGCCCCAGCATTTT. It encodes CASSLRQGANNQPQHF.

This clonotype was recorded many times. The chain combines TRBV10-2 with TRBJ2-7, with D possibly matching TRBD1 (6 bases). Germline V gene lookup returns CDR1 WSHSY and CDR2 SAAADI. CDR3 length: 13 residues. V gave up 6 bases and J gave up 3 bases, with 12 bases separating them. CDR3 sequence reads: CASRATGNYEQYF. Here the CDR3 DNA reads TGCGCCAGCAGGGCGACAGGAAACTACGAGCAGTACTTC.

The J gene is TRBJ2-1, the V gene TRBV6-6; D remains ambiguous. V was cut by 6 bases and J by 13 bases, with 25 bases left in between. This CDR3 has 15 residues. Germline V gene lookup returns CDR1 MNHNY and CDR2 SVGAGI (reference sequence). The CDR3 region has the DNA TGTGCCAGCAGGTTGTCTGTCGACACGATACAGACCCAGTTCTTC. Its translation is CASRLSVDTIQTQFF.

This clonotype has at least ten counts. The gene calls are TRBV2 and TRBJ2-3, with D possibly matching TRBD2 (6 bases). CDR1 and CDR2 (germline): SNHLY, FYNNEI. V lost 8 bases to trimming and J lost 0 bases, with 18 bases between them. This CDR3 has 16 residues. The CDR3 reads CASYAVGGRSTDTQYF. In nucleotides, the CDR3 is TGTGCCAGCTATGCGGTCGGAGGGAGAAGCACAGATACGCAGTATTTT.

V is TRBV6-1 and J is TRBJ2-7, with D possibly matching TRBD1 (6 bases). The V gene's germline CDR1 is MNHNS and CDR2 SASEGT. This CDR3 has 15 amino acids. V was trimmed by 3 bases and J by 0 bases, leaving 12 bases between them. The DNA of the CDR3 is TGTGCCAGCAGTGACGGACAGTGGGGCTCCTACGAGCAGTACTTC. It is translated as CASSDGQWGSYEQYF.

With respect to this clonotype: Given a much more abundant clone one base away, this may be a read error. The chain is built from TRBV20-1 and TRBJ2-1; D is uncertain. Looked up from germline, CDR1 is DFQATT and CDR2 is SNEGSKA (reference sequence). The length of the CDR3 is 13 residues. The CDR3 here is CSAWNGSYDEQFF. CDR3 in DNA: TGCAGTGCTTGGAACGGCTCCTACGATGAGCAGTTCTTC.

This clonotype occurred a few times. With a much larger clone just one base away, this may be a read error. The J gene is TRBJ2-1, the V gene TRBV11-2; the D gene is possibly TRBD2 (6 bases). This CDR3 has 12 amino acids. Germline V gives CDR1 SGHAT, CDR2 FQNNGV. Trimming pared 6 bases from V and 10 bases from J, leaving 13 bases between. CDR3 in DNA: TGTGCCAGCAGTCACCGTGCGGGAGAGCAGTTCTTC. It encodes CASSHRAGEQFF.

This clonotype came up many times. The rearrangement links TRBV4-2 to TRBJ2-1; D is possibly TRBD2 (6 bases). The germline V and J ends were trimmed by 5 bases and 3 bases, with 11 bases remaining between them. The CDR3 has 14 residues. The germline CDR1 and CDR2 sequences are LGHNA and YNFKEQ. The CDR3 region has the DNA TGTGCCAGCAGCACGGCGGGACTCTACAATGAGCAGTTCTTC. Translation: CASSTAGLYNEQFF.

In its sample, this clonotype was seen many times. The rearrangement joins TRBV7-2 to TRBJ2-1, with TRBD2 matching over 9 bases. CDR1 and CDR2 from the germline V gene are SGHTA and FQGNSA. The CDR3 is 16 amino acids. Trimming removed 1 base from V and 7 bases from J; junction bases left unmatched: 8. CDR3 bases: TGTGCCAGCAGCTTAGTGGCTAGCGGGGTGGGGAATGAGCAGTTCTTC. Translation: CASSLVASGVGNEQFF.

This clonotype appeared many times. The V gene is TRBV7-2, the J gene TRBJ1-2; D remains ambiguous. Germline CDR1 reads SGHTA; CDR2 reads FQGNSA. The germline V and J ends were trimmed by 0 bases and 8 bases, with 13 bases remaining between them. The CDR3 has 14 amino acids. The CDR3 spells CASSLAQGIGGYTF. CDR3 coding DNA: TGTGCCAGCAGCTTAGCGCAAGGGATCGGAGGCTACACCTTC.

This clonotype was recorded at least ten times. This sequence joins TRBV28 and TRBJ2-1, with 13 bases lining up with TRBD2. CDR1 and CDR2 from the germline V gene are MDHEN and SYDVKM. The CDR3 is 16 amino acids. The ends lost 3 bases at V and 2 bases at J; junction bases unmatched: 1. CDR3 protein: CASSLGTSGAYNEQFF. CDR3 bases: TGTGCCAGCAGTTTGGGGACTAGCGGGGCCTACAATGAGCAGTTCTTC.

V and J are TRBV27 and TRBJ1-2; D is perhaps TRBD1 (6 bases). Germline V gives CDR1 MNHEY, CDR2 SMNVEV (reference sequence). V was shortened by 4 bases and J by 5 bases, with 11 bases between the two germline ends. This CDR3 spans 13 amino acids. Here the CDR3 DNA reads TGTGCCAGCAGTTCTCTACAGGGATATGGCTACACCTTC. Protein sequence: CASSSLQGYGYTF.

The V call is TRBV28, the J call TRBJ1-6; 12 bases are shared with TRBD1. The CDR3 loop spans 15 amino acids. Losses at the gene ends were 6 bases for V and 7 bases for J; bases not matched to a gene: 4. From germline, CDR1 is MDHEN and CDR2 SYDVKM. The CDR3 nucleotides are TGTGCCAGCAGATTGGGACAGGGGGCGAATTCACCCCTCCACTTT. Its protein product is CASRLGQGANSPLHF.

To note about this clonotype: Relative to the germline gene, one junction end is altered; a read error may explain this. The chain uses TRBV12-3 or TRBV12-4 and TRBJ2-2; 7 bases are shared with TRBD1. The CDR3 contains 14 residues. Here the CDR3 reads CASKKQGYPGERFF. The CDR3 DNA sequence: TGTGCCAGCAAGAAACAGGGGTATCCCGGGGAGCGGTTTTTT.

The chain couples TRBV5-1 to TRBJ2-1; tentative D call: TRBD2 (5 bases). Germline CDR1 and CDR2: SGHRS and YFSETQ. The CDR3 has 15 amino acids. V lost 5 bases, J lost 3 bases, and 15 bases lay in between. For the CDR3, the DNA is TGCGCCAGCAGATACCGGGAAACACGCTACAATGAGCAGTTCTTC. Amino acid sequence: CASRYRETRYNEQFF.

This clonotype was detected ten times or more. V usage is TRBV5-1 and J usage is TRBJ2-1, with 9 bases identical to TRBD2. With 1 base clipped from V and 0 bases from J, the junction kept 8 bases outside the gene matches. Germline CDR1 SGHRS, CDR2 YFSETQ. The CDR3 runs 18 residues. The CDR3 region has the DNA TGCGCCAGCAGCTTGATGACTAGCGGAGCGAGCTCCTACAATGAGCAGTTCTTC. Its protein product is CASSLMTSGASSYNEQFF.

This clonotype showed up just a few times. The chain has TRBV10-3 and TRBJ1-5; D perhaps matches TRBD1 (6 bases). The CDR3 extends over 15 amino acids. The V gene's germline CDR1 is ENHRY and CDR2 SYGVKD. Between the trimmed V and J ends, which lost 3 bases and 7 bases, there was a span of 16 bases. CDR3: CAISDQGFVGQPQHF. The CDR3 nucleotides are TGTGCCATCAGTGACCAGGGGTTTGTAGGACAGCCCCAGCATTTT.

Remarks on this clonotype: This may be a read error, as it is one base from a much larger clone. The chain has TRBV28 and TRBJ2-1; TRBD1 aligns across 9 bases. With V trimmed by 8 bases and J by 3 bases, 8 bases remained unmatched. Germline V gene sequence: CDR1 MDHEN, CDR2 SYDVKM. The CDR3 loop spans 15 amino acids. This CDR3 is CASQRPTGGYNEQFF. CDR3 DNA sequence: TGTGCCAGCCAGCGGCCGACAGGGGGCTACAATGAGCAGTTCTTC.

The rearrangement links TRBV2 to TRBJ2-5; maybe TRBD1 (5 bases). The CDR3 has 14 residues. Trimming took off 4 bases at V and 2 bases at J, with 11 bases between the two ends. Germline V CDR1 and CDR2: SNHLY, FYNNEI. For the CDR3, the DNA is TGTGCCAGCAGTGCCGGACACCTACAAGAGACCCAGTACTTC. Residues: CASSAGHLQETQYF.

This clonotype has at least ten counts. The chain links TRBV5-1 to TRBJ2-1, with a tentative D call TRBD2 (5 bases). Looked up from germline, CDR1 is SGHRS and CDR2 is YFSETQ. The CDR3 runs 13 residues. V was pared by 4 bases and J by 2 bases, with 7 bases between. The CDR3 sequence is CASSPGTYNEQFF. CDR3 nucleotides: TGCGCCAGCAGCCCCGGGACCTACAATGAGCAGTTCTTC.

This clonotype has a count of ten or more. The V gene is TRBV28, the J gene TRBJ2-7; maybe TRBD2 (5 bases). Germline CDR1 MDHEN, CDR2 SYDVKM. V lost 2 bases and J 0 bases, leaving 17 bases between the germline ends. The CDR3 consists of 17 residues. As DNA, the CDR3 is TGTGCCAGCAGTTTAAGAGGTTTTGGGAGAAGCTCCTACGAGCAGTACTTC. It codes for CASSLRGFGRSSYEQYF.

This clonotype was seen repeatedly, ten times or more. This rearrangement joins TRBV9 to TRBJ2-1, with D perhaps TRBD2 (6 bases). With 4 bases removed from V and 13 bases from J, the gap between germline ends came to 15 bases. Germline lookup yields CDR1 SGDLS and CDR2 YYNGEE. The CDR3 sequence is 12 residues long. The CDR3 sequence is CASSSILANQFF. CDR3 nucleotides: TGTGCCAGCAGCTCTATACTAGCTAATCAGTTCTTC.

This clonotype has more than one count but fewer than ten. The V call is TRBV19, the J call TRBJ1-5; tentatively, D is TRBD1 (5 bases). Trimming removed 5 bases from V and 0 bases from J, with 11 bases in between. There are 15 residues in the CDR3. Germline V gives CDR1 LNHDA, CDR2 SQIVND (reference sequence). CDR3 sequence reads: CASSGGGSSNQPQHF. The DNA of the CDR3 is TGTGCCAGTAGTGGTGGGGGGAGTAGCAATCAGCCCCAGCATTTT. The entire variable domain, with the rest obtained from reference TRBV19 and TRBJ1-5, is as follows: DGGITQSPKYLFRKEGQNVTLSCEQNLNHDAMYWYRQDPGQGLRLIYYSQIVNDFQKGDIAEGYSVSREKKESFPLTVTSAQKNPTAFYLCASSGGGSSNQPQHFGDGTRLSIL.

CDR3 sequence (DNA): TGTGCCAGCTCACCCACCCGGGGTTCTGGAAACACCATATATTTT. Amino acid sequence: CASSPTRGSGNTIYF. The chain joins TRBV18 to TRBJ1-3, with D unclear. The germline V gene encodes CDR1 KGHSH and CDR2 LQKENI. This CDR3 is built from 15 residues. The V end lost 3 bases, the J end lost 1 base, and 10 bases lay between the germline ends.

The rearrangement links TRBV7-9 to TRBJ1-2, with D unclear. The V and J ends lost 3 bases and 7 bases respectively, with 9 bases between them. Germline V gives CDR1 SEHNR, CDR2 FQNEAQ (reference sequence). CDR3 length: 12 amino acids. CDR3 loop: CASSFGNLGYTF. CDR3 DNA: TGTGCCAGCAGCTTCGGGAATCTTGGCTACACCTTC.